Below, 5 T cell receptor beta chains from the same sample are listed, as sequenced in a study of blood T cells in healthy people across ages. Primers used in a second PCR of about 7 to 12 cycles were a sample-barcoded 5' primer and a J-beta primer mix. TCRdb reprocessed the 5' RACE reads with MiXCR, giving one entry per CDR3 protein. The repertoire holds approximately 770,000 distinct CDR3 sequences, with 58% as singletons. The material sequenced was blood. Every receptor here comes from a man aged 25 to 40 in good health.

V is TRBV29-1 and J is TRBJ2-4, with D maybe TRBD1 (5 bases). V lost 3 bases to trimming and J lost 4 bases, with 13 bases between them. CDR3 length: 14 residues. Germline CDR1 SQVTM, CDR2 ANQGSEA. CDR3 residues: CSVEGRVGKNIQYF. The CDR3 DNA reads as TGCAGCGTTGAGGGCAGGGTGGGAAAAAACATTCAGTACTTC.

With regard to this clonotype: One end of the junction is discordant with germline, which a read error may explain. The chain joins TRBV7-2 to TRBJ1-5; no reliable D call. Germline lookup yields CDR1 SGHTA and CDR2 FQGNSA. The CDR3 consists of 14 residues. CDR3 DNA sequence: TGTGCCAGCAGCTTAGAACAGAGCAGTCAGCCCCAGCATTTT. Translated, it gives CASSLEQSSQPQHF.

This clonotype was seen a handful of times. The V and J genes are TRBV7-9 and TRBJ2-7, with TRBD1 as a possible D gene (5 bases). V was trimmed by 4 bases and J by 2 bases, leaving 15 bases between them. Germline-derived CDR1 and CDR2 are SEHNR and FQNEAQ (reference sequence). The CDR3 is 15 residues long. CDR3 amino acids: CASSSTGIPPYEQYF. The CDR3 DNA reads TGTGCCAGCAGCTCAACAGGAATCCCTCCCTACGAGCAGTACTTC. Full variable domain (rest looked up from reference TRBV7-9 and TRBJ2-7): DTGVSQNPRHKITKRGQNVTFRCDPISEHNRLYWYRQTLGQGPEFLTYFQNEAQLEKSRLLSDRFSAERPKGSFSTLEIQRTEQGDSAMYLCASSSTGIPPYEQYFGPGTRLTVT.

The DNA for the CDR3 is TGTGCCAGCAGCGTAGTGGGACCCAACAATGAGCAGTTCTTC. It codes for CASSVVGPNNEQFF. The chain recombines TRBV9 with TRBJ2-1; D may match TRBD1 or TRBD2 (5 bases each). The CDR3 has 14 residues. V lost 0 bases and J lost 5, with 9 bases in between. CDR1 SGDLS and CDR2 YYNGEE come from the germline V gene. The full variable domain, with the rest looked up from reference TRBV9 and TRBJ2-1, is DSGVTQTPKHLITATGQRVTLRCSPRSGDLSVYWYQQSLDQGLQFLIQYYNGEERAKGNILERFSAQQFPDLHSELNLSSLELGDSALYFCASSVVGPNNEQFFGPGTRLTVL.

The genes are TRBV30 and TRBJ1-1, with D uncertain. V shed 2 bases and J shed 1 base, with 5 bases lying between them. The CDR3 loop spans 12 amino acids. CDR1 and CDR2 from the germline V gene are GTSNPN and SVGIG (reference sequence). CDR3 region: CAWSRQNTEAFF. The CDR3 DNA follows: TGTGCCTGGAGTCGACAGAACACTGAAGCTTTCTTT.